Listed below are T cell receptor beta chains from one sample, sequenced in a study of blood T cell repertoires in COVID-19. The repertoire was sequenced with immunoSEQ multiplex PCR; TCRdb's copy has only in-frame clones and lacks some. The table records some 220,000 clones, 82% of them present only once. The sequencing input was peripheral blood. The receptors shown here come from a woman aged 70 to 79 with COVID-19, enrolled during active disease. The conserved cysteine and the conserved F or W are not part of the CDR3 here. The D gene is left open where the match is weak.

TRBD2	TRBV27	ASSLRASGRNFYEQY
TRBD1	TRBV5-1	ASSLEPGGGNEQF
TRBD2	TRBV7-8	ASSFRGGRLAGEGDTQY
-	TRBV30	AWSVQDFKQY
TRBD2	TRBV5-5	ASSLLSGRAEETQY
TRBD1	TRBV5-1	ASSAGTGGLGYT
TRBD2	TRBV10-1	ASKVAGEPSSCTDTQY
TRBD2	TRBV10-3	AISEASGYTDTQY
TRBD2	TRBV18	ATSALRGGNEQF
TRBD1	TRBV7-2	ASSSSGTGVRETQY
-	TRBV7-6	ASSIQATVQETQY
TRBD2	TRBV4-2	ASSQEGTPGLAGIYEQY
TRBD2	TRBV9	ASSEGLAGARGLYEQY
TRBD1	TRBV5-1	ASSLDRGATGELF
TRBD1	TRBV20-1	SAGQGDTQY
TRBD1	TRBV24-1	ATSDSYRGKFDEQF
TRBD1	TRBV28	ASSTSGTGPEAF
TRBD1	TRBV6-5	ASSYTDRPPNYGYT
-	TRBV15	ATSRDTPNEQY
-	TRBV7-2	ASSSDRGLTDTQY
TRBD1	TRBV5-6	ASSWGQLTTDTQY
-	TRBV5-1	ASSFEGVANYGYT
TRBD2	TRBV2	AGGRGLAAAVETQY
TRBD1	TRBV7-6	ASSLMGQRTDTQY
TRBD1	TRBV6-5	ASSGNRGLFGGYT
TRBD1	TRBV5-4	ASSRDRVGQPQH
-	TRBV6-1	ASSEALRDYEQY
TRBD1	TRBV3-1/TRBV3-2	ASSLGTGKYQETQY
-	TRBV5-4	ASSLGQLNGYT
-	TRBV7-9	ASSSWTGVSGNTIY
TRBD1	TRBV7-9	ASSRDRGKQPQH
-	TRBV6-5	ASSYSYSGNTEAF
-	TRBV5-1	ASSLFPDNEQF
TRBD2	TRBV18	ASSTRTSGEETQY
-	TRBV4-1	ASSQDRVAVYNEQF
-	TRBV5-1	ASSFGSFITDTQY
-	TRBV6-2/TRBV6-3	ASSYRGADTQY
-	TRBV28	ASGMGGENTGELF
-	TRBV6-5	ASSQVQETQY
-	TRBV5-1	ASRAGDYEQY
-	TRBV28	ASSFEGVEETQY
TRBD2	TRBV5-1	ASSLASTSGDEQF
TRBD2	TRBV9	ASSISGSSYNEQF
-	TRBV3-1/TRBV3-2	ASSPLGSPEQY
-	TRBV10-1	ARETGEAF
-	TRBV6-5	ASSYSGLVEETQY
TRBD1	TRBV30	AWSVLYGQGALGYT
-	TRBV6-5	ASSYSAGHPAGYT
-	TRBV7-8	ASSSGGPGANVLT
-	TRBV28	ASSPSTGNTGELF
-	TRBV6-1	ASSESIGYT